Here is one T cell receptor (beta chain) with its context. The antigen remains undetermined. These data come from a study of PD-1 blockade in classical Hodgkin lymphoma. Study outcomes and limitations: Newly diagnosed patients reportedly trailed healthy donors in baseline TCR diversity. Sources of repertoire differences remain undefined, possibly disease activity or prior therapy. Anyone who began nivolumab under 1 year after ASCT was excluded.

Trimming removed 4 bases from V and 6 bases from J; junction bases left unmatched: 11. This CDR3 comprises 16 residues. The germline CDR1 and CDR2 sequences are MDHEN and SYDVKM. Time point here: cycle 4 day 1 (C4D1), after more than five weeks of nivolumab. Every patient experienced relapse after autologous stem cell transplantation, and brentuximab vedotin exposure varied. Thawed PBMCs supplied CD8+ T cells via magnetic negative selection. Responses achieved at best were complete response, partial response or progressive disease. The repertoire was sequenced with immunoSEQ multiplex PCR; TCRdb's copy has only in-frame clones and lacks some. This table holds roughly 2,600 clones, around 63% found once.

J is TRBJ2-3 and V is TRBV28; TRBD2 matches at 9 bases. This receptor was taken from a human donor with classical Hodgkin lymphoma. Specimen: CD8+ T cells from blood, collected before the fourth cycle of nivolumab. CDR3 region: CASSSFGGGAVDTQYF. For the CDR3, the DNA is TGTGCCAGCAGTTCCTTTGGCGGGGGGGCGGTGGATACGCAGTATTTT.